The entry below gives a single TCR beta chain sequence along with its context. Its antigen has not been determined. No much larger clone is present one base from it, and per-base qualities are unavailable. This sample was included in a study of response to subunit inactivated influenza vaccine listed by TCRdb under 2018. About the study as a whole: Deep quantitative T cell receptor repertoire profiling was used in the study to track responses to a trivalent subunit inactivated influenza vaccine.

Broader findings and caveats from the paper: It was suggested by the authors that each seasonal influenza vaccination may recruit only a limited number of new T cells.

The method was RT-PCR. Sequencing took place on an Illumina HiSeq 2500. TCRdb reprocessing: public reads trimmed at Q25 with fastp, clones called with MiXCR, in-frame beta chains kept. Identical CDR3 protein sequences are pooled into one entry, listed with their most common genes and DNA. This sample is represented by over 750,000 distinct CDR3 sequences; about 20% of them were singletons. Of the sample, roughly 10% falls within the top ten clones. CDR1 is given as DFQATT and CDR2 as SNEGSKA, both from the germline V gene (reference sequence). CDR3 length: 13 amino acids, cysteine to phenylalanine. Of all the DNA, just the CDR3 is kept, 39 bases in frame from base 1. V is reduced by 5 bases and J by 1 base, leaving a spacing of 11 bases between them.

This sequence originates from a man aged 45-65 years who received an inactivated influenza vaccine. Donor details come from another sample of the same person, matched by shared clones. The sample in question was PBMCs from blood, obtained 4 to 6 days after vaccination. The chain links TRBV20-1 with TRBJ1-2, with the D gene not confidently named. CDR3 protein: CSAPDTRNYGYTF. The DNA reads as follows: TGCAGTGCTCCAGACACACGTAACTATGGCTACACCTTC.